One sample yielded the 16 T cell receptor beta chains listed below, sequenced in a study of blood T cell repertoires in COVID-19 (dated by TCRdb to about 2020). Library preparation used the immunoSEQ multiplex PCR assay. Sourced from immuneACCESS, this table was stored by TCRdb with only in-frame sequences that have V and J called. A share of the clones is absent; for the studies checked, an unresolved V gene accounts for under half, and the remainder has no known explanation. Counted in this sample were over 120,000 clones; around four fifths of them appeared once. In total, the top ten clones hold roughly 4.4% of the sample. Sequenced sample: peripheral blood. Every receptor here comes from a human donor in a cohort sampled during active COVID-19.

This clone was observed a few times. This sequence joins TRBV5-1 and TRBJ2-2; unclear D gene. V lost 0 bases, J lost 1 base, and 7 bases lay in between. Germline V lookup: CDR1 SGHRS, CDR2 YFSETQ. The CDR3 has 15 amino acids. The CDR3 DNA follows: TGCGCCAGCAGCTTGGCGGTCCTGAACACCGGGGAGCTGTTTTTT. Translated: CASSLAVLNTGELFF.

The chain carries TRBV5-1 and TRBJ2-2; TRBD2 matches 7 bases. The CDR3 is 19 residues long. Per the germline V gene, CDR1 is SGHRS and CDR2 is YFSETQ. After removal of 0 bases from V and 4 bases from J, the junction contained 15 bases not matched to a gene. This CDR3 is CASSLESRGKRGRTGELFF. For the CDR3, the DNA is TGCGCCAGCAGCTTGGAGTCCCGGGGGAAGCGGGGCCGCACCGGGGAGCTGTTTTTT. Full variable domain (missing parts from reference TRBV5-1 and TRBJ2-2): KAGVTQTPRYLIKTRGQQVTLSCSPISGHRSVSWYQQTPGQGLQFLFEYFSETQRNKGNFPGRFSGRQFSNSRSEMNVSTLELGDSALYLCASSLESRGKRGRTGELFFGEGSRLTVL.

The chain employs TRBV7-2 and TRBJ2-2, with 8 positions matching TRBD1. V dropped 5 bases and J dropped 3; count of bases not matched to a gene: 11. CDR3 length: 17 amino acids. The germline CDR1 and CDR2 sequences are SGHTA and FQGNSA. The CDR3 region is CASSPQTGTGDTGELFF. The CDR3 DNA follows: TGTGCCAGCAGCCCACAGACCGGGACAGGTGACACCGGGGAGCTGTTTTTT.

The rearrangement uses TRBV11-2 and TRBJ2-7, with 10 bases that match TRBD1. V dropped 4 bases and J dropped 7; count of bases not matched to a gene: 10. Per germline, CDR1 SGHAT and CDR2 FQNNGV. The CDR3 is 15 amino acids. In nucleotides, the CDR3 is TGTGCCAGCAGCTCAACGGGACAGGGGCTCGGGGAGCAGTACTTC. Translated, it gives CASSSTGQGLGEQYF. Complete variable domain (other parts from reference TRBV11-2 and TRBJ2-7): EAGVAQSPRYKIIEKRQSVAFWCNPISGHATLYWYQQILGQGPKLLIQFQNNGVVDDSQLPKDRFSAERLKGVDSTLKIQPAKLEDSAVYLCASSSTGQGLGEQYFGPGTRLTVT.

J is TRBJ2-3 and V is TRBV6-5; 10 bases match TRBD1. Germline CDR1 is MNHEY and CDR2 is SVGAGI. The CDR3 runs 14 residues. Trimming cost V 10 bases and J 3 bases; bases outside gene matches: 7. CDR3 protein: CATQDRGFTDTQYF. The CDR3 DNA is TGTGCCACCCAGGACAGGGGGTTTACAGATACGCAGTATTTT.

This clone was detected only a few times. Here the CDR3 reads CASSRDRVGNSPLHF. For the CDR3, the DNA is TGCGCCAGCAGCCGGGACAGGGTTGGTAATTCACCCCTCCACTTT. This chain connects TRBV5-1 to TRBJ1-6, with 9 bases aligning to TRBD1. V dropped 4 bases and J dropped 6; count of bases not matched to a gene: 5. In germline, CDR1 is SGHRS, CDR2 YFSETQ. This CDR3 spans 15 amino acids.

The chain recombines TRBV2 with TRBJ1-4; unclear D gene. Deletions cut 0 bases from V and 3 bases from J, with 2 bases between. Germline CDR1 and CDR2: SNHLY and FYNNEI. This CDR3 is 13 amino acids long. The CDR3 here is CASSEASNEKLFF. In nucleotides, the CDR3 is TGTGCCAGCAGTGAAGCCTCTAATGAAAAACTGTTTTTT.

V gene TRBV28 combines with J gene TRBJ1-5; 7 bases are shared with TRBD1. The CDR3 covers 15 residues. In germline, CDR1 is MDHEN, CDR2 SYDVKM. V shed 7 bases, J shed 5 bases, and the junction held 11 bases outside the gene matches. Written as DNA, the CDR3 is TGTGCCAGCAACACGGGACAGTCAAACTATCAGCCCCAGCATTTT. Its protein is CASNTGQSNYQPQHF.

This chain joins TRBV10-3 and TRBJ2-2; TRBD1 is a possible D gene (6 bases). The CDR3 is 13 residues long. V was pared by 6 bases and J by 2 bases, with 7 bases between. Germline V gene lookup returns CDR1 ENHRY and CDR2 SYGVKD. The CDR3 here is CAIRDRNTGELFF. CDR3 bases: TGTGCCATCAGGGACAGAAACACCGGGGAGCTGTTTTTT.

The V and J genes are TRBV6-5 and TRBJ2-3, with 7 bases matching TRBD1. Germline trimming cut 0 bases from V and 5 bases from J; bases unmatched to any gene: 5. The CDR3 has 15 residues. From germline, CDR1 is MNHEY and CDR2 SVGAGI. The CDR3 sequence: CASSYSGDSGDTQYF. The CDR3 coding sequence is TGTGCCAGCAGTTACTCCGGGGACAGTGGAGATACGCAGTATTTT.

This sequence joins TRBV6-1 and TRBJ2-7; perhaps TRBD1 as D (5 bases). Germline assignment: CDR1 MNHNS and CDR2 SASEGT. The CDR3 is 13 residues long. Trimming left V 3 bases short and J 6 bases short, with 12 bases between. CDR3 protein: CASSDLDRGEQYV. For the CDR3, the DNA is TGTGCCAGCAGTGATTTGGATAGGGGCGAGCAGTACGTC.

The V gene is TRBV4-1, the J gene TRBJ2-2; 8 bases line up with TRBD1. The V segment lost 0 bases and the J segment 5 bases; nucleotides outside the gene matches: 5. CDR1 and CDR2 from the germline V gene are MGHRA and YSYEKL. This CDR3 has 16 amino acids. The CDR3: CASSQDAGGWTGELFF. The DNA for the CDR3 is TGCGCCAGCAGCCAAGATGCAGGGGGCTGGACCGGGGAGCTGTTTTTT.

The V call is TRBV2, the J call TRBJ2-7; D perhaps matches TRBD1 (5 bases). The length of the CDR3 is 14 residues. Germline V lookup: CDR1 SNHLY, CDR2 FYNNEI. Trimming removed 6 bases from V and 3 bases from J, with 15 bases in between. CDR3 protein: CASRVWGTIYEQYV. The CDR3 DNA follows: TGTGCCAGCAGGGTATGGGGCACGATCTACGAGCAGTACGTC.

The chain is built from TRBV7-2 and TRBJ2-7, with 9 positions matching TRBD2. The CDR3 consists of 16 residues. Looked up from germline, CDR1 is SGHTA and CDR2 is FQGNSA. J gave up 3 bases and V 4 bases, and 10 bases lay outside the gene matches. In nucleotides, the CDR3 is TGTGCCAGCAGCTCGGGGAGCGGGGGGTTATACTACGAGCAGTACTTC. Translation gives CASSSGSGGLYYEQYF. Full variable domain (rest looked up from reference TRBV7-2 and TRBJ2-7): GAGVSQSPSNKVTEKGKDVELRCDPISGHTALYWYRQSLGQGLEFLIYFQGNSAPDKSGLPSDRFSAERTGGSVSTLTIQRTQQEDSAVYLCASSSGSGGLYYEQYFGPGTRLTVT.

V usage is TRBV6-5 and J usage is TRBJ2-7; no firm D call. Germline CDR1 MNHEY, CDR2 SVGAGI. V lost 4 bases, J lost 3 bases, and 13 bases lay in between. This CDR3 has 14 residues. The CDR3 spells CASSSFRKDYEQYF. CDR3 sequence (DNA): TGTGCCAGCAGTTCCTTCAGGAAGGACTACGAGCAGTACTTC.

The V call is TRBV14, the J call TRBJ2-1; 9 nucleotides agree with TRBD1. The CDR3 has 15 amino acids. Germline CDR1 is SGHDN and CDR2 is FVKESK. The V gene end was trimmed by 3 bases and the J gene end by 2 bases; junction bases not matched to a gene: 2. CDR3 bases: TGTGCCAGCAGCCAGAGGACAGGGGCCTACAATGAGCAGTTCTTC. This sequence encodes CASSQRTGAYNEQFF. The full variable domain, in which reference TRBV14 and TRBJ2-1 provide the parts outside the CDR3, is EAGVTQFPSHSVIEKGQTVTLRCDPISGHDNLYWYRRVMGKEIKFLLHFVKESKQDESGMPNNRFLAERTGGTYSTLKVQPAELEDSGVYFCASSQRTGAYNEQFFGPGTRLTVL.